The clone carrying this T cell receptor beta chain has only a few counts. Separate cDNA molecules each had unique molecular identifiers attached to them. A single record per CDR3 protein comes from TCRdb applying MiXCR to the 5' RACE reads. The sample includes 70,000 to 85,000 distinct CDR3 sequences, more than 10% of them seen just once. This record belongs to a study of early T cells in non-severe SARS-CoV-2 infection. The source was whole blood, collected at baseline. The TCR was taken from an adult who was a healthcare worker with PCR-confirmed SARS-CoV-2 infection or an uninfected control (not recorded which). The donor label of this sample is uncertain.

CDR3 coding DNA: TGTGCCAGCACCCCGGGACAGGGGGCTGAAGCTTTCTTT. This encodes CASTPGQGAEAFF. J is TRBJ1-1 and V is TRBV12-3 or TRBV12-4; 11 bases map to TRBD1. Unmatched junction bases numbered 4, after V lost 7 bases and J lost 6 bases. The CDR3 loop spans 13 amino acids.